This T cell receptor (beta chain) is from a study of blood T cells in healthy people across ages. The study's findings and limits: Diversity was higher, and naive CD4+ cells more numerous, in long-lived donors than in aged donors. Roughly linear age-related decline in beta diversity appeared, significant by age approximately 43.

All donors came from Russia, were Caucasian and healthy, and spanned ages about 6 to 95. Through a sample-barcoded 5' primer and a J-beta primer mix, a second PCR was run for about 7 to 12 cycles. Every single cDNA molecule received a tag from a template-switch adaptor with 12 random nucleotides. TCRdb re-called the 5' RACE reads with MiXCR, one entry per CDR3 protein. The sample holds around 850,000 distinct CDR3 sequences, 30% to 45% seen once. With respect to this clonotype: Its specificity is not known.

Sequenced material: blood. This TCR came from a man in his late teens or twenties in good health.

CDR3 in amino acids: CASSQDGMRAGQGVNTEAFF. For the CDR3, the DNA is TGTGCCAGCAGCCAAGATGGCATGCGGGCCGGACAGGGGGTGAACACTGAAGCTTTCTTT. The rearrangement uses TRBV14 and TRBJ1-1, with TRBD1 matching 10 bases. The CDR3 runs to 20 residues. With 0 bases clipped from V and 0 bases from J, the junction kept 13 bases outside the gene matches. Germline CDR1 SGHDN, CDR2 FVKESK. Full variable domain (rest looked up from reference TRBV14 and TRBJ1-1): EAGVTQFPSHSVIEKGQTVTLRCDPISGHDNLYWYRRVMGKEIKFLLHFVKESKQDESGMPNNRFLAERTGGTYSTLKVQPAELEDSGVYFCASSQDGMRAGQGVNTEAFFGQGTRLTVV.